This T cell receptor beta chain is drawn from a study of blood T cells in healthy people across ages. Through a sample-barcoded 5' primer and a J-beta primer mix, a second PCR was run for roughly 6 to 12 cycles. MiXCR was run by TCRdb on the 5' RACE reads, yielding one entry per CDR3 protein. The sample holds more than 450,000 distinct CDR3 sequences, about a quarter seen once. With V trimmed by 2 bases and J by 7 bases, 7 bases remained unmatched. CDR1 and CDR2 from the germline V gene are SGHKS and YYEKEE (reference sequence). This CDR3 has 14 residues. The data were also submitted as part of a second study, on T cells of mothers and their children.

This clonotype originated in a boy between 2 and 15 years old in good health. This rearrangement joins TRBV5-5 to TRBJ1-1; 8 nucleotides line up with TRBD1. Sequenced material: blood. The CDR3: CASSFGQGPNEAFF. The CDR3 coding sequence is TGTGCCAGCAGCTTTGGACAGGGTCCGAATGAAGCTTTCTTT.